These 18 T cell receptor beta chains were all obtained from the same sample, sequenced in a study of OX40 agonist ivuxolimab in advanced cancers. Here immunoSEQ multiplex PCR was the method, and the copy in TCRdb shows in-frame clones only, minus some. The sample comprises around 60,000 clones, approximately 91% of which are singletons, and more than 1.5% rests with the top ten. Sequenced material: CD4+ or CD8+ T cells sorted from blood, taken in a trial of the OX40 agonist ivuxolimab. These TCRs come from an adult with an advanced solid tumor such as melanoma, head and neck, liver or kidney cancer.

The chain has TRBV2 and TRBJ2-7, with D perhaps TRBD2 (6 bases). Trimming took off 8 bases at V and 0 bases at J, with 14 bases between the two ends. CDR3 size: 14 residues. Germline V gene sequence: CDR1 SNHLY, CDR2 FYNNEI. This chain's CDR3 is CASGMEGSSYEQYF. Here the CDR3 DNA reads TGTGCCAGCGGGATGGAGGGGAGCTCCTACGAGCAGTACTTC.

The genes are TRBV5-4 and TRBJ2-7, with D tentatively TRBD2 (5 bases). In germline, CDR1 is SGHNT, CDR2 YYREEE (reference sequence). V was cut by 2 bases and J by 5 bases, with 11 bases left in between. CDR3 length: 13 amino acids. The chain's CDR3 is CASSLMNGNEQYF. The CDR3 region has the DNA TGTGCCAGCAGCTTAATGAACGGGAACGAGCAGTACTTC.

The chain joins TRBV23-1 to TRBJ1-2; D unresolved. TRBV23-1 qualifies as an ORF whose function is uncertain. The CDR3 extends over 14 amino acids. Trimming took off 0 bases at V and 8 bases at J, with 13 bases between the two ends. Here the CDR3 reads CASSQSGQARGYTF. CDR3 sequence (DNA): TGCGCCAGCAGTCAATCAGGTCAGGCTAGGGGCTACACCTTC.

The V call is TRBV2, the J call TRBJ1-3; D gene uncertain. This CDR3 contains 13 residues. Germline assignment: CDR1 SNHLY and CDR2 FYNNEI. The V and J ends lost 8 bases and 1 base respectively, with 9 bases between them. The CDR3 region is CASGPQSGNTIYF. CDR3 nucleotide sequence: TGTGCCAGCGGCCCTCAGTCTGGAAACACCATATATTTT.

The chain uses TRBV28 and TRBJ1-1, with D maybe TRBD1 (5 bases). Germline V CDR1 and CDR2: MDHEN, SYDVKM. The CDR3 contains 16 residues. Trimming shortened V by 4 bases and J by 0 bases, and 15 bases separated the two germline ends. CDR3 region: CASSSQPGGMNTEAFF. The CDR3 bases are TGTGCCAGCAGTTCCCAGCCGGGGGGAATGAACACTGAAGCTTTCTTT.

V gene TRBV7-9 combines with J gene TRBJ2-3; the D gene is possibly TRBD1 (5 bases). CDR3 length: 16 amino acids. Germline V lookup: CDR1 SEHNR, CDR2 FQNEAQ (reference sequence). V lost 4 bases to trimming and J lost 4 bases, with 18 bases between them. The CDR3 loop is CASSSGRTTVADTQYF. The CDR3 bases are TGTGCCAGCAGCTCCGGACGGACAACTGTGGCAGATACGCAGTATTTT.

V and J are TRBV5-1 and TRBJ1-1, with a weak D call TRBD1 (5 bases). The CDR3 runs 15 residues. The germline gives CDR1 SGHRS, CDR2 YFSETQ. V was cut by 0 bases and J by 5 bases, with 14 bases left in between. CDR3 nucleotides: TGCGCCAGCAGCTTGGATGTCAGGGAGGGAACTGAAGCTTTCTTT. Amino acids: CASSLDVREGTEAFF.

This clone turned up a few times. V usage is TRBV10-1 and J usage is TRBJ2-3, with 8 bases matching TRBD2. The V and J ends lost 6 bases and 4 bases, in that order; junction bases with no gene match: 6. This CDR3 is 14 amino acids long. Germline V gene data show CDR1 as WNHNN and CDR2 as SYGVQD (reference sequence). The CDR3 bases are TGCGCCAGCAGAAGCGGGAGTATGGCAGATACGCAGTATTTT. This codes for CASRSGSMADTQYF.

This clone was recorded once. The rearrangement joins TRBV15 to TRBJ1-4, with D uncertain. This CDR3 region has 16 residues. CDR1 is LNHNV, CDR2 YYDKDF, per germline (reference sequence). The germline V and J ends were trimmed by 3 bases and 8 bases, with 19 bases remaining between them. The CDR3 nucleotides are TGTGCCACCAGCAGTGCCACCCACTGGGAGGAGGAAAAACTGTTTTTT. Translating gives CATSSATHWEEEKLFF.

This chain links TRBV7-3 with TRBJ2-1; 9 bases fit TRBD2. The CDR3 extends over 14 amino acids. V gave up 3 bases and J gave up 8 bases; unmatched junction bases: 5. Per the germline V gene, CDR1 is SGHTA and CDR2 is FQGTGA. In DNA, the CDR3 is TGTGCCAGCAGCTTGGTTAGCGGGAGTTATGAGCAGTTCTTC. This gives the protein CASSLVSGSYEQFF.

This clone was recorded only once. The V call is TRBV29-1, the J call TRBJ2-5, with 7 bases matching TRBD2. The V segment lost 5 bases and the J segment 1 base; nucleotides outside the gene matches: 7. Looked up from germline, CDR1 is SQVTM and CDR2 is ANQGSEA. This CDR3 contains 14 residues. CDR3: CSVNPAGIQETQYF. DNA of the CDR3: TGCAGCGTTAACCCAGCGGGGATCCAAGAGACCCAGTACTTC.

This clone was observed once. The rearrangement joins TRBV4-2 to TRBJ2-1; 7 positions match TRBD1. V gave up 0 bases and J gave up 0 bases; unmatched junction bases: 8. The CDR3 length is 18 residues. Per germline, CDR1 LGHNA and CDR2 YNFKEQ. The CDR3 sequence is CASSQDQVSGGSYNEQFF. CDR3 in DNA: TGTGCCAGCAGCCAAGATCAGGTGTCAGGGGGCTCCTACAATGAGCAGTTCTTC.

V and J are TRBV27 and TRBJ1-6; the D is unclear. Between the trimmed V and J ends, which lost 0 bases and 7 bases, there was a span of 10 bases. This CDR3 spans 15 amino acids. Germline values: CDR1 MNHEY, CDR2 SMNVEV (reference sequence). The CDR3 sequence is CASSLSQTRNSPLHF. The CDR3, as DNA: TGTGCCAGCAGTTTATCTCAGACAAGGAATTCACCCCTCCACTTT.

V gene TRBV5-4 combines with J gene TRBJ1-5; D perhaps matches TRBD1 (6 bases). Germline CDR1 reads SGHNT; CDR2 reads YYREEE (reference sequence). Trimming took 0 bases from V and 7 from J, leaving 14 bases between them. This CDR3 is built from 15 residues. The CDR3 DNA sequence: TGTGCCAGCAGCTTGGAGCCAGGGGTAGGACAGCCCCAGCATTTT. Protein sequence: CASSLEPGVGQPQHF.

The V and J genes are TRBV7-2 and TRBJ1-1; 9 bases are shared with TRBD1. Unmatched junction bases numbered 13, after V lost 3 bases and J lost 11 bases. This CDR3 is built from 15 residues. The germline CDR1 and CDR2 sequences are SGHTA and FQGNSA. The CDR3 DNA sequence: TGTGCCAGCAGCTTCCAGACAGGGGGACGATGGATGGCTTTCTTT. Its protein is CASSFQTGGRWMAFF.

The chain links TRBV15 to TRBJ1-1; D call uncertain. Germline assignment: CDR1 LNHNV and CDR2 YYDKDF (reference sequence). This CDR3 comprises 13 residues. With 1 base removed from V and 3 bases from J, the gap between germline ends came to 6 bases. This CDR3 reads CATSRAPDTEAFF. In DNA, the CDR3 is TGTGCCACCAGCAGAGCCCCTGACACTGAAGCTTTCTTT.

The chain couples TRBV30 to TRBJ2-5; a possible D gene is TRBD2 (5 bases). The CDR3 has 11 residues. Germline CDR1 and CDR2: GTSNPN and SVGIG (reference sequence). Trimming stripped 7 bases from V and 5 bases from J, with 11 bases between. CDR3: CASEGAETQYF. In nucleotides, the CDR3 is TGTGCCTCAGAGGGCGCGGAGACCCAGTACTTC.

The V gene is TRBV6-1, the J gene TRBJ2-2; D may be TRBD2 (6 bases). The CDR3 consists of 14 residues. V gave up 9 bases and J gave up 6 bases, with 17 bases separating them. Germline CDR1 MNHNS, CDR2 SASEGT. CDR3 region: CASHRDSGSGELFF. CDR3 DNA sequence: TGTGCCAGTCACCGGGACTCTGGTTCCGGGGAGCTGTTTTTT.